The clone carrying this T cell receptor beta chain was detected a few times. Its antigen is as yet unknown. This entry comes from a study of shared clonotypes between healthy human individuals. Findings and caveats of the study: Deeper or shallower sequencing was expected to change how clonotypes are shared among donors. Naive subsets tended to show greater estimated richness than memory subsets.

All participating donors were Caucasian adults from Nashville, Tennessee. The table came from immunoSEQ multiplex PCR; TCRdb's copy has only in-frame clones and leaves some out. This table holds 1,400,000 or so clones, 97% to 99% found once. Germline values: CDR1 SQVTM, CDR2 ANQGSEA. The CDR3 spans 12 residues. Trimming took 4 bases from V and 3 from J, leaving 10 bases between them. Sequencing input: naive CD4+ T cells sorted from blood. Described subset: CD45RA+ positively selected. This receptor was obtained from a man under 40 in good health. The chain carries TRBV29-1 and TRBJ2-7; D gene uncertain. CDR3: CSVGSRIYEQYF. DNA for the CDR3: TGCAGCGTTGGATCCAGGATCTACGAGCAGTACTTC.